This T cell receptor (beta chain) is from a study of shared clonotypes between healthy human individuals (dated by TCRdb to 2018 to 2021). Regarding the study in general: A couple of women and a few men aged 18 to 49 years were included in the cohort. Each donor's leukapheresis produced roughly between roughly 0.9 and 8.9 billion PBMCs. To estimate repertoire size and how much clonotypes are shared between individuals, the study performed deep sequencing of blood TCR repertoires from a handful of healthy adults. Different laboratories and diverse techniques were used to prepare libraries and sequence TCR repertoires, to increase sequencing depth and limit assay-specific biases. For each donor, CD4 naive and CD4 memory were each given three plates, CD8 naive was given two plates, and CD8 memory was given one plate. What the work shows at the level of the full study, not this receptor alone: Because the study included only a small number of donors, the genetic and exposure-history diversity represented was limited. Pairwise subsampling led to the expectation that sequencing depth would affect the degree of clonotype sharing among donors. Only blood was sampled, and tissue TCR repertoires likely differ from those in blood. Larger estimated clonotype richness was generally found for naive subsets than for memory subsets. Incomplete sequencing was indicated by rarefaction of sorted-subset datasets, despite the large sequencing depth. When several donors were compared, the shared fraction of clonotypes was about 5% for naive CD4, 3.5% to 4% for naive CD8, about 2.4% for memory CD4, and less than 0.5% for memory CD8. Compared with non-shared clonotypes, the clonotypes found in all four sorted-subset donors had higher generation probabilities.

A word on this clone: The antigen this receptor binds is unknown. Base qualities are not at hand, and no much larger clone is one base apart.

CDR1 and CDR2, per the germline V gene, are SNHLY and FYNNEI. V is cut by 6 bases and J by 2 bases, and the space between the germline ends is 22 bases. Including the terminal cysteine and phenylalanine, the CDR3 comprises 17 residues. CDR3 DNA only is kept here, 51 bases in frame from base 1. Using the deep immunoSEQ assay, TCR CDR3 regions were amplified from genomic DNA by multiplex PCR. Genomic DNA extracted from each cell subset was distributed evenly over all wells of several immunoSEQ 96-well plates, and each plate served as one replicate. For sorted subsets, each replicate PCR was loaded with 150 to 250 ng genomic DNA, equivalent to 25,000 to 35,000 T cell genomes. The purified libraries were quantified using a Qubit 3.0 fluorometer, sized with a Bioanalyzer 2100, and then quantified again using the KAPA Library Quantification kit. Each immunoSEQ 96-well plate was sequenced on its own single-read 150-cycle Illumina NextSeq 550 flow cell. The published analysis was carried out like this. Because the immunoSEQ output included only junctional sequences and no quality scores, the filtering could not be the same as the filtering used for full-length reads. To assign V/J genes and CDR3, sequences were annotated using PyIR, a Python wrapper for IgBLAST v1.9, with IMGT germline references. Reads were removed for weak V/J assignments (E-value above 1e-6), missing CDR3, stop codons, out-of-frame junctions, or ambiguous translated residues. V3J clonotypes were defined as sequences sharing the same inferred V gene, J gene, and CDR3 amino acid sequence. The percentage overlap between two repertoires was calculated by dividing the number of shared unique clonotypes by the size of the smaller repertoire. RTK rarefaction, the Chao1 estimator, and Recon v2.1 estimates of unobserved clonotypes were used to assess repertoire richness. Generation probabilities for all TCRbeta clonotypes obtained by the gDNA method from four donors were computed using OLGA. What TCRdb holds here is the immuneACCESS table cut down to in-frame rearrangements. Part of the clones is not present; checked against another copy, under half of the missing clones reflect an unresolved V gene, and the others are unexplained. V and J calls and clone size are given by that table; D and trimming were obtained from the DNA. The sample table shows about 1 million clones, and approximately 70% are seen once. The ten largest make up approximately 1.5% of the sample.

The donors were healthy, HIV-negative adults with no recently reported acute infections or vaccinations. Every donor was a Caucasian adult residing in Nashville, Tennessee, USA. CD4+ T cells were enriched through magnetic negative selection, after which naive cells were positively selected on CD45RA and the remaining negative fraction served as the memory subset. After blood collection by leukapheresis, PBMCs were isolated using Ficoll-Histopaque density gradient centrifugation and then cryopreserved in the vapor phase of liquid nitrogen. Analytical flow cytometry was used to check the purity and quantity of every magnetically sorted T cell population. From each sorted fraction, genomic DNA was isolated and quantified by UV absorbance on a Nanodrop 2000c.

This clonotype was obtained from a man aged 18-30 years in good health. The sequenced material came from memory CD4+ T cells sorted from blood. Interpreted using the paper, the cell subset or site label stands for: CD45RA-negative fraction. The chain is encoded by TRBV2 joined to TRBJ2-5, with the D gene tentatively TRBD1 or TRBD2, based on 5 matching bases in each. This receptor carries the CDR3 CASRVNRGHVGQETQYF. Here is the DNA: TGTGCCAGCAGAGTTAACCGGGGCCACGTGGGTCAAGAGACCCAGTACTTC.